The entry that follows covers one T cell receptor beta chain sequence. Its antigen is currently unknown. This sample is drawn from a study of T cells expressing NK-cell markers. Across the whole study: Sorted CD3+CD56+NKG2C+, CD3+CD56+NKG2C- and CD3+CD56-NKG2C+ T cells provided the TCR beta repertoires.

TCRdb processed the 5' RACE reads again and assigns one entry to each CDR3 protein, with no DNA. This listing includes approximately 550,000 distinct CDR3 sequences. Overall study findings and caveats: In several donors, dominant CD3+CD56+NKG2C+ clones formed about 1.0-7.0% of CD8+ cells.

CDR1 is MGHRA and CDR2 is YSYEKL in the germline V gene. This CDR3 comprises 18 residues. This receptor was taken from a man aged 18 to 29 in good health. This sequence joins TRBV4-1 and TRBJ2-2; the D call from TCRdb, TRBD2, cannot be confirmed without DNA. Material for sequencing was blood T cells: a sorted CD56 or NKG2C T cell subset, CD4+ or CD8+ T cells, or bulk PBMC T cells (not recorded which). The CDR3: CASSQALTSRHVTGELFF.